This TCR beta chain was retrieved from a study of cytomegalovirus exposure and HLA in healthy donors. CDR3 length: 15 residues. Trimming removed 4 bases from V and 1 base from J; junction bases left unmatched: 4. Germline V gene data show CDR1 as LNHDA and CDR2 as SQIVND (reference sequence). Study-wide results and caveats: The study designated some 180 TCR beta chains cytomegalovirus-associated.

The PCR had 60 Vbeta and 13 Jbeta primers. Clones were sequenced by immunoSEQ multiplex PCR, and TCRdb holds only the in-frame ones, with some missing. Here the sample spans 100,000 to 150,000 clones, around 86% being singletons. Concerning this clone itself: Antigen: not known.

The chain uses TRBV19 and TRBJ1-1, with TRBD1 identical over 9 bases. Sequenced sample: PBMCs. The sequence came from a man aged 18 to 35 in good health and CMV-seronegative. Written as DNA, the CDR3 is TGTGCCAGTAGTACCCGGGACAGGGAGAACACTGAAGCTTTCTTT. Translating it yields CASSTRDRENTEAFF.